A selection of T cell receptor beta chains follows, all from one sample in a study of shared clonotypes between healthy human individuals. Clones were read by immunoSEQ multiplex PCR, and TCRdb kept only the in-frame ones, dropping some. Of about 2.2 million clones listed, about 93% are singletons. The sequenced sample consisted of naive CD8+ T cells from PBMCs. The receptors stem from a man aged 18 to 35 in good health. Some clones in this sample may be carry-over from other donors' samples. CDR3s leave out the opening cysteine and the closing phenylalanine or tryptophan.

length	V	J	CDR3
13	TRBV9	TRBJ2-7	ASSHGRDGTYEQY
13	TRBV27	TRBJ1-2	ASSTRTGVSYGYT
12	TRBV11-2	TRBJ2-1	ASSLVGGYHEQF
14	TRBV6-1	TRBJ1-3	ASSESKWGSGNTIY
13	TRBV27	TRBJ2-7	ASSLVLGSFYEQY
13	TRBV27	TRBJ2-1	ASRPLTGSVDEQF
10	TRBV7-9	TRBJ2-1	ASSIGRLEQF
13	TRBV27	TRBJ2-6	ASSLMGAGANVLT
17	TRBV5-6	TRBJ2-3	ASSLFVGIIDLPTDTQY
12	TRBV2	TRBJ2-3	ASSGLAGTDTQY
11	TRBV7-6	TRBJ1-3	ASSFTKNNTIY
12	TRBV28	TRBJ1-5	ASNPLNSNQPQH
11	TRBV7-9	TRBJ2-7	ASSLSDRYEQY
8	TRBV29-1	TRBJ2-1	SAWGNEQF
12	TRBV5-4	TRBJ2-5	ASSLFGIEETQY
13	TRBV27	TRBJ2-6	ASSSQVSGANVLT
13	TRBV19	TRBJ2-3	ASSGGHGLGDTQY
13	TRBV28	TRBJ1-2	ASSLSEGASYGYT
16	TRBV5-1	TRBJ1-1	ASSLPVQGDHYAGSAF
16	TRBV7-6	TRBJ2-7	ASSLEELTLAGRYEQY
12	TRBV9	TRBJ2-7	ASSLQGSSYEQY
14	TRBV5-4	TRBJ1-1	ASSPKGVSLNTEAF
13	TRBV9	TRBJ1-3	ASSPGGASGNTIY
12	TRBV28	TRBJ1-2	ASSLGRAGVGYT
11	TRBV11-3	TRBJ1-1	ASSQAGNTEAF
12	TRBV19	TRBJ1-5	ASSIDGDNQPQH
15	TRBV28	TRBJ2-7	ASSLYTSGVSSYEQY
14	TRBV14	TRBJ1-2	ASSQEYRDVNYGYT
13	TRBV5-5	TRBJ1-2	ASSLAMRDLYGYT
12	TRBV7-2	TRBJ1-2	ASSPLGTVDGYT
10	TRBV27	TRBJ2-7	ASSLSPREQY
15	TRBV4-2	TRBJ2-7	ASSQEWGLAILYEQY
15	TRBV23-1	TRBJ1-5	ASSPPPIGGGNQPQH
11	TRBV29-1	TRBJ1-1	SVPFPDHTEAF
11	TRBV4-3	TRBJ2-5	ASSQEVREAQY
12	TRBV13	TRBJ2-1	ASSLTSGRAGPF
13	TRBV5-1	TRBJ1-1	ASSTGTGGRTEAF
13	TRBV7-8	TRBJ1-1	ASSLVSGGATEAF
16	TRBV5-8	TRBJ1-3	ASSVLPGQLLSGNTIY
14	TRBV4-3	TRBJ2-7	ASSQDEAGGSYEQY
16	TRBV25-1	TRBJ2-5	ASSEGSRIAGTQETQY
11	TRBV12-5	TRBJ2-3	ASGRGLTDTQY
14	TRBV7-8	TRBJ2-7	ASSFAETGTKYEQY
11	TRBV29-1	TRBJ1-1	SDGWQDETEAF
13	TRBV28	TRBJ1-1	ASRYPTLGGTEAF
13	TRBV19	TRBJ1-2	ASTTFLTGPKGYT
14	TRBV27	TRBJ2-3	ASTQTAQGGTDTQY
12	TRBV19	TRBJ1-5	ASRSWGSNQPQH
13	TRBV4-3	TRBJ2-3	ASSQTSGNTDTQY
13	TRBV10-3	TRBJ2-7	AISEGLAMAYEQY
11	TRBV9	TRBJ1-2	ASSVETGSGYT